Each of the 14 T cell receptor beta chains below was sequenced from the same sample in a study of T cells in Graves' hyperthyroidism and ophthalmopathy. RNA transcripts served as the template for amplifying TCR beta CDR3 regions. TCR CDR3 regions were first amplified by RT-PCR with HTBI primers. TCRdb independently ran MiXCR on the multiplex PCR reads; one entry per CDR3 protein. This table holds about 710,000 distinct CDR3 sequences, roughly 15% found once. Sample: blood. Every receptor here comes from a man aged 18 to 29 with Graves' hyperthyroidism.

The chain combines TRBV7-3 with TRBJ2-5; D perhaps matches TRBD1 (6 bases). V was cut by 5 bases and J by 3 bases, with 16 bases left in between. The CDR3 spans 15 residues. Germline V gene data show CDR1 as SGHTA and CDR2 as FQGTGA. The DNA for the CDR3 is TGTGCCAGCAGCGCCTGGGGGCAGGCAAAAGAGACCCAGTACTTC. Amino acid sequence: CASSAWGQAKETQYF. The full variable domain, its missing parts supplied by reference TRBV7-3 and TRBJ2-5, is GAGVSQTPSNKVTEKGKYVELRCDPISGHTALYWYRQSLGQGPEFLIYFQGTGAADDSGLPNDRFFAVRPEGSVSTLKIQRTERGDSAVYLCASSAWGQAKETQYFGPGTRLLVL.

The chain employs TRBV19 and TRBJ2-3; D remains unclear. V gave up 3 bases and J gave up 3 bases, with 4 bases separating them. The CDR3 length is 12 residues. Germline V gives CDR1 LNHDA, CDR2 SQIVND (reference sequence). The CDR3 spells CASSIRTDTQYF. CDR3 DNA sequence: TGTGCCAGTAGTATCCGGACAGATACGCAGTATTTT.

The chain couples TRBV5-1 to TRBJ2-2; D not resolved. The ends were cut back, 2 bases at V and 1 base at J, with 12 bases in the middle. CDR1 SGHRS and CDR2 YFSETQ come from the germline V gene. This CDR3 comprises 16 residues. The CDR3 region is CASSFFGPQNTGELFF. The CDR3 nucleotides are TGCGCCAGCAGCTTTTTCGGGCCCCAGAACACCGGGGAGCTGTTTTTT.

This chain connects TRBV7-2 to TRBJ2-7; perhaps TRBD2 as D (7 bases). The V and J ends lost 5 bases and 2 bases respectively, with 13 bases between them. The CDR3 totals 14 residues. Per germline, CDR1 SGHTA and CDR2 FQGNSA. In DNA form, the CDR3 reads TGTGCCAGCAGCAGGAGGGGGGGAACCTACGAGCAGTACTTC. Protein sequence: CASSRRGGTYEQYF.

This clonotype has just a few counts. One junction end disagrees with the germline gene, perhaps due to a read error. The V gene is TRBV6-1, the J gene TRBJ2-1; 7 bases line up with TRBD2. The CDR3 is made up of 15 amino acids. Germline V gene lookup returns CDR1 MNHNS and CDR2 SASEGT. CDR3 coding DNA: TGTGCCAGCACTGAAGGCTGGGGGGGGTACAATGAGCAGTTCTTC. It translates to CASTEGWGGYNEQFF.

This clonotype was found a few times. The rearrangement joins TRBV28 to TRBJ1-5; 7 bases match TRBD1. The CDR3 consists of 15 residues. V shed 4 bases and J 5 bases; nucleotides not matched to a gene: 8. Germline loops: CDR1 MDHEN, CDR2 SYDVKM. The chain's CDR3 is CASSYSDRDYQPQHF. The CDR3 DNA follows: TGTGCCAGCAGTTACTCTGACAGGGACTATCAGCCCCAGCATTTT.

Only a few counts were recorded for this clonotype. This chain joins TRBV10-3 and TRBJ1-5; TRBD1 matches at 7 bases. The germline CDR1 and CDR2 sequences are ENHRY and SYGVKD. Trimming removed 5 bases from V and 4 bases from J; junction bases left unmatched: 2. The CDR3 covers 13 residues. Here the CDR3 reads CAISTGANQPQHF. The CDR3 DNA is TGTGCCATCAGTACAGGGGCAAATCAGCCCCAGCATTTT.

This clonotype was detected only once. The CDR3 spells CASSLPTSGRLNTGELFF. CDR3 nucleotides: TGTGCCAGCAGCCTTCCGACTAGCGGGAGGTTGAACACCGGGGAGCTGTTTTTT. V is TRBV7-9 and J is TRBJ2-2; TRBD2 matches 13 bases. The CDR3 totals 18 residues. Germline CDR1 reads SEHNR; CDR2 reads FQNEAQ (reference sequence). Trimming at V came to 5 bases and at J to 1 base, leaving 7 bases not matched to a gene.

This clonotype showed up many times. The V gene is TRBV28, the J gene TRBJ2-2; the match to TRBD1 covers 9 bases. After removal of 5 bases from V and 5 bases from J, the junction contained 3 bases not matched to a gene. The CDR3 sequence is 14 residues long. Looked up from germline, CDR1 is MDHEN and CDR2 is SYDVKM. The CDR3 protein is CASSPGTGTGELFF. In nucleotides, the CDR3 is TGTGCCAGCAGTCCGGGGACAGGGACCGGGGAGCTGTTTTTT.

A few counts support this clonotype. This chain joins TRBV7-9 and TRBJ2-5, with a possible D match to TRBD1 (6 bases). Trimming took 0 bases from V and 1 from J, leaving 15 bases between them. There are 17 residues in the CDR3. Germline CDR1 SEHNR, CDR2 FQNEAQ (reference sequence). This CDR3 reads CASSLAWLTGSQETQYF. CDR3 nucleotide sequence: TGTGCCAGCAGCTTAGCGTGGCTAACAGGGTCCCAAGAGACCCAGTACTTC.

This clonotype was observed a few times. The chain recombines TRBV20-1 with TRBJ1-5, with D uncertain. This CDR3 is built from 13 residues. With 5 bases removed from V and 2 bases from J, the gap between germline ends came to 10 bases. Germline V CDR1 and CDR2: DFQATT, SNEGSKA (reference sequence). The CDR3 is CSAGAVGNQPQHF. DNA for the CDR3: TGCAGTGCTGGAGCCGTCGGCAATCAGCCCCAGCATTTT.

This clonotype was recorded many times. The genes are TRBV29-1 and TRBJ2-3; TRBD1 agrees at 9 bases. The CDR3 sequence is 13 residues long. V was clipped by 6 bases and J by 5 bases; unmatched bases: 6. Germline V CDR1 and CDR2: SQVTM, ANQGSEA. CDR3 sequence: CSVPGQGVDTQYF. The CDR3 DNA reads as TGCAGCGTACCGGGACAGGGCGTAGATACGCAGTATTTT.

This clonotype was seen ten or more times. The chain couples TRBV3-1 to TRBJ2-1, with D possibly matching TRBD2 (5 bases). V was trimmed by 0 bases and J by 7 bases, leaving 13 bases between them. CDR3 length: 15 amino acids. Germline CDR1 reads LGHDT; CDR2 reads YNNKEL (reference sequence). CDR3 protein: CASSQERLTKNEQFF. CDR3 DNA: TGTGCCAGCAGCCAAGAGAGACTGACTAAGAATGAGCAGTTCTTC.

This sequence joins TRBV11-2 and TRBJ2-2; TRBD1 agrees at 9 bases. V gave up 4 bases and J gave up 6 bases; unmatched junction bases: 9. This CDR3 spans 16 amino acids. Germline CDR1 is SGHAT and CDR2 is FQNNGV. CDR3 loop: CASSYPTGGAPGELFF. The CDR3 coding sequence is TGTGCCAGCAGCTATCCCACAGGGGGCGCGCCCGGGGAGCTGTTTTTT.